The rows below give T cell receptor beta chains drawn from one sample of a study of shared clonotypes between healthy human individuals. Measured with immunoSEQ multiplex PCR; TCRdb has only the in-frame clones, and not every one. The table lists 780,000 or so clones, around 70% of them singletons. The sequencing sample was made of memory CD4+ T cells sorted from blood. These receptors were obtained from a woman aged 25 to 39 in good health. The CDR3 runs from the conserved cysteine through the conserved F or W. Each record gives: clone size, V gene, D gene, J gene, CDR3 DNA, CDR3 protein. D genes are given only for firm matches. Rows may omit the clone size; those that give it use once, few, many or a size class.

-	TRBV7-2	TRBD1	TRBJ2-1	TGTGCCAGCAGCTTTTATCCGGGACAGCCTGACAATGAGCAGTTCTTC	CASSFYPGQPDNEQFF
-	TRBV28	TRBD2	TRBJ2-1	TGTGCCAGCAGGGGGGCGACTAGCGGGAGGGATAATGAGCAGTTCTTC	CASRGATSGRDNEQFF
few	TRBV28	-	TRBJ1-4	TGTGCCAGCAGTTTCGGGGGTTCGTATAATGAAAAACTGTTTTTT	CASSFGGSYNEKLFF
-	TRBV5-1	TRBD1	TRBJ1-2	TGCGCCAGCAGCTCCGGACAGGGGGTCTCGGGTGGCTATGGCTACACCTTC	CASSSGQGVSGGYGYTF
-	TRBV4-1	TRBD1	TRBJ1-4	TGCGCCAGCAGCCAAGATACCCCGGACAGGACTAGATCTAATGAAAAACTGTTTTTT	CASSQDTPDRTRSNEKLFF
-	TRBV27	TRBD1	TRBJ2-7	TGTGCCAGCAGTTTAGGAAGACAGGGCTACGAGCAGTACTTC	CASSLGRQGYEQYF
-	TRBV28	-	TRBJ2-7	TGTGCCAGCAGAACGGGGGTTAACTACGAGCAGTACTTC	CASRTGVNYEQYF
-	TRBV28	TRBD1	TRBJ2-7	TGTGCCAGCAGTTTAGGGACAGGGAGTTGGGCCTACGAGCAGTACTTC	CASSLGTGSWAYEQYF
-	TRBV9	TRBD2	TRBJ2-1	TGTGCCAGCAGCGTAGTTAGCGGGAGGGCCAATGAGCAGTTCTTC	CASSVVSGRANEQFF
-	TRBV28	-	TRBJ1-2	TGTGCCAGCAGGACATCCTCAGGGATCCCTGGCTACACCTTC	CASRTSSGIPGYTF
-	TRBV11-2	-	TRBJ1-3	TGTGCCAGCAGCTCTAGGGGCACCAAAAGCTCTGGAAACACCATATATTTT	CASSSRGTKSSGNTIYF
once	TRBV7-9	-	TRBJ1-2	TGTGCCAGCCGGGGGGTGCACAGGGAACAGAACTATGGCTACACCTTC	CASRGVHREQNYGYTF